These T cell receptor beta chains were read from a single sample in a study of PD-1 blockade in mismatch repair-deficient tumors. The table came from immunoSEQ multiplex PCR; TCRdb's copy has only in-frame clones and leaves some out. The data hold roughly 120,000 clones, with over 60% observed a single time. Specimen: peripheral blood, collected approximately 60 weeks after starting pembrolizumab. These receptors came from an adult with mismatch repair-deficient cancer. The CDR3 runs from the conserved cysteine through the conserved F or W. The order of the fields is D gene, clone size, V gene, J gene, CDR3 protein, CDR3 DNA. A D gene is named only where the DNA matches it firmly. For some rows the clone size is stated as once, few or many, or as a class when expanded; others skip it.

.	.	TRBV6-6	TRBJ1-5	CASSYSGREGPQHF	TGTGCCAGCAGTTACTCAGGCAGGGAAGGTCCCCAGCATTTT
.	.	TRBV18	TRBJ2-1	CASSPTLGVEEQFF	TGTGCCAGCTCACCCACACTCGGGGTTGAGGAGCAGTTCTTC
.	.	TRBV7-2	TRBJ2-7	CASSLEGGLTYEQYF	TGTGCCAGCAGCTTAGAGGGGGGCCTAACCTACGAGCAGTACTTC
TRBD1	.	TRBV5-6	TRBJ2-1	CASTLGGTGGQFF	TGTGCCAGCACCCTGGGGGGGACAGGGGGTCAGTTCTTC
.	.	TRBV9	TRBJ1-4	CASSVRGASGEKLFF	TGTGCCAGCAGCGTAAGGGGGGCCTCAGGGGAAAAACTGTTTTTT
.	.	TRBV4-3	TRBJ1-5	CASSRGGNYPQHF	TGCGCCAGCAGCCGAGGAGGGAACTACCCCCAGCATTTT
TRBD2	.	TRBV5-1	TRBJ2-7	CASSGGTSGPTYEQYF	TGCGCCAGCAGCGGGGGGACTAGCGGGCCTACCTACGAGCAGTACTTC
.	.	TRBV7-6	TRBJ2-2	CASSSSGTHTNTGELFF	TGTGCCAGCAGCTCTTCGGGGACACACACAAACACCGGGGAGCTGTTTTTT
.	.	TRBV7-9	TRBJ2-5	CASSLFGETQYF	TGTGCCAGCAGCTTATTTGGAGAGACCCAGTACTTC
.	.	TRBV9	TRBJ1-5	CASSALRGRFSNQPQHF	TGTGCCAGCAGCGCCCTGAGGGGGAGGTTCAGCAATCAGCCCCAGCATTTT
TRBD2	.	TRBV4-1	TRBJ2-2	CASSQAAPAGDTGELFF	TGCGCCAGCAGCCAAGCCGCACCAGCGGGAGACACCGGGGAGCTGTTTTTT
TRBD1	.	TRBV14	TRBJ1-2	CASSLTWDSNYGYTF	TGTGCCAGCAGCCTCACGTGGGACAGCAACTATGGCTACACCTTC
TRBD1	.	TRBV7-9	TRBJ2-7	CASSFGTGVSYEQYF	TGTGCCAGCAGCTTCGGGACAGGGGTATCCTACGAGCAGTACTTC
TRBD2	.	TRBV11-2	TRBJ2-1	CASSPPAGGSYNEQFF	TGTGCCAGCAGCCCCCCAGCGGGAGGCTCCTACAATGAGCAGTTCTTC
TRBD1	few	TRBV11-2	TRBJ2-7	CASTQGATYVEQYF	TGTGCCAGCACCCAGGGGGCGACCTACGTGGAGCAGTACTTC
.	.	TRBV27	TRBJ2-7	CASSPLGGDSGFYEQYF	TGTGCCAGCAGCCCTCTCGGCGGGGATAGCGGCTTCTACGAGCAGTACTTC
.	.	TRBV5-4	TRBJ2-1	CASSILGSPTGNEQFF	TGTGCCAGCAGCATCCTAGGCTCGCCGACGGGTAATGAGCAGTTCTTC
.	.	TRBV7-3	TRBJ1-1	CASSLRLGSTEAFF	TGTGCCAGCAGCTTAAGGCTCGGGTCCACTGAAGCTTTCTTT
.	.	TRBV11-2	TRBJ1-2	CASSLVGGARDYGYTF	TGTGCCAGCAGCTTAGTTGGTGGGGCGCGAGACTATGGCTACACCTTC
.	.	TRBV9	TRBJ2-3	CASSVVGRGTDTQYF	TGTGCCAGCAGCGTAGTCGGCAGGGGAACAGATACGCAGTATTTT
.	.	TRBV6-5	TRBJ2-1	CASSFTRLEDYNEQFF	TGTGCCAGCAGTTTTACCCGACTAGAGGACTACAATGAGCAGTTCTTC
.	.	TRBV4-3	TRBJ1-1	CASSQGATRSEAFF	TGCGCCAGCAGCCAGGGGGCAACAAGAAGTGAAGCTTTCTTT
.	few	TRBV5-4	TRBJ2-3	CASSLDTSGRSDTQYF	TGTGCCAGCAGCCTAGACACGTCGGGGAGATCAGATACGCAGTATTTT
.	.	TRBV6-4	TRBJ2-1	CASSAQPKVGEQFF	TGTGCCAGCAGTGCCCAACCAAAAGTTGGCGAGCAGTTCTTC
.	.	TRBV12-5	TRBJ2-5	CASAHPQGWETQYF	TGTGCTAGTGCCCACCCCCAGGGGTGGGAGACCCAGTACTTC
.	.	TRBV5-6	TRBJ2-3	CASSLPIRRSPDTQYF	TGTGCCAGCAGCCTTCCCATCCGGCGGTCCCCGGATACGCAGTATTTT
.	.	TRBV9	TRBJ2-1	CASSPPEGASYNEQFF	TGTGCCAGCAGCCCCCCGGAGGGGGCAAGCTACAATGAGCAGTTCTTC
.	.	TRBV6-5	TRBJ2-7	CASSPSGSYEQYF	TGTGCCAGCAGTCCTTCAGGGTCCTACGAGCAGTACTTC
.	.	TRBV5-1	TRBJ1-1	CASSARDTEAFF	TGCGCCAGCAGCGCGAGAGACACTGAAGCTTTCTTT
TRBD2	.	TRBV2	TRBJ2-1	CASRASPGGLAHNEQFF	TGTGCCAGCAGAGCCTCCCCGGGAGGGCTGGCCCACAATGAGCAGTTCTTC
.	.	TRBV11-2	TRBJ2-1	CASSSGHDLYNEQFF	TGTGCCAGCAGTTCTGGCCACGACCTCTACAATGAGCAGTTCTTC
TRBD1	.	TRBV29-1	TRBJ2-5	CSVGETGVRETQYF	TGCAGCGTTGGGGAGACAGGGGTACGGGAGACCCAGTACTTC
.	once	TRBV7-9	TRBJ2-5	CASSLKGRQETQYF	TGTGCCAGCAGCTTGAAAGGCAGGCAAGAGACCCAGTACTTC
.	.	TRBV6-5	TRBJ2-7	CASKGWGTTYEQYF	TGTGCCAGCAAAGGTTGGGGGACGACCTACGAGCAGTACTTC
.	.	TRBV11-2	TRBJ1-2	CASSLAGSHYGYTF	TGTGCCAGCAGCTTAGCAGGCAGCCACTATGGCTACACCTTC
TRBD1	.	TRBV2	TRBJ2-3	CASNRGRGTDTQYF	TGTGCCAGCAATAGGGGGCGGGGCACAGATACGCAGTATTTT
TRBD1	few	TRBV5-5	TRBJ1-2	CASSLVPGGDYGYTF	TGTGCCAGCAGCTTGGTTCCAGGGGGCGACTATGGCTACACCTTC
.	.	TRBV2	TRBJ1-4	CASSENNNEKLFF	TGTGCCAGCAGTGAAAATAACAATGAAAAACTGTTTTTT
.	.	TRBV6-5	TRBJ1-2	CASSSPRGHNYGYTF	TGTGCCAGCAGTTCACCCCGAGGACATAACTATGGCTACACCTTC
.	.	TRBV5-4	TRBJ2-7	CASSLESTEQYF	TGTGCCAGCAGCTTGGAATCGACCGAGCAGTACTTC
.	few	TRBV29-1	TRBJ1-2	CSVGPGKEDYGYTF	TGCAGCGTTGGTCCGGGGAAAGAGGACTATGGCTACACCTTC
TRBD2	.	TRBV4-1	TRBJ2-7	CASSQGLADSYEQYF	TGCGCCAGCAGCCAGGGACTAGCGGATTCCTACGAGCAGTACTTC
TRBD2	.	TRBV10-3	TRBJ2-1	CAISEASSGNYNEQFF	TGTGCCATCAGTGAAGCGTCTAGCGGGAACTACAATGAGCAGTTCTTC
.	.	TRBV5-1	TRBJ2-7	CASSDDRGYEQYF	TGCGCCAGCAGCGATGATAGGGGGTACGAGCAGTACTTC
.	once	TRBV9	TRBJ2-5	CASSVEGMLGRETQYF	TGTGCCAGCAGCGTAGAGGGGATGCTGGGACGGGAGACCCAGTACTTC
.	.	TRBV5-6	TRBJ1-5	CASSSWGRSPQHF	TGTGCCAGCAGCTCCTGGGGACGGAGCCCCCAGCATTTT
.	.	TRBV6-5	TRBJ2-7	CASSYTPRRPAEQYF	TGTGCCAGCAGTTACACCCCGCGGCGGCCGGCTGAGCAGTACTTC
.	.	TRBV5-1	TRBJ1-1	CASSLVRGSDTEAFF	TGCGCCAGCAGCTTGGTACGGGGGTCGGACACTGAAGCTTTCTTT
.	.	TRBV7-6	TRBJ2-7	CASSLGSGPYEQYF	TGTGCCAGCAGCTTAGGTAGCGGTCCCTACGAGCAGTACTTC
.	.	TRBV5-1	TRBJ2-5	CASSPGTSGETQYF	TGCGCCAGCAGCCCCGGGACCAGTGGAGAGACCCAGTACTTC
.	few	TRBV4-1	TRBJ2-4	CASSQGTTKNDQYF	TGCGCCAGCAGCCAAGGGACTACTAAAAATGATCAGTACTTC
.	.	TRBV30	TRBJ1-5	CAWSQGGGQPQHF	TGTGCCTGGTCTCAGGGTGGGGGTCAGCCCCAGCATTTT
.	.	TRBV27	TRBJ2-7	CASSPLRAGRRERPYEQYF	TGTGCCAGCAGTCCTCTTAGGGCTGGGCGACGGGAGCGACCCTACGAGCAGTACTTC
.	.	TRBV19	TRBJ2-1	CASSTGNSRNEQFF	TGTGCCAGTAGTACAGGGAACTCTCGGAATGAGCAGTTCTTC
.	.	TRBV30	TRBJ1-5	CAWTPGLTSNQPQHF	TGTGCCTGGACCCCGGGACTAACTAGCAATCAGCCCCAGCATTTT
TRBD2	.	TRBV27	TRBJ2-1	CASSSRTSGGNEQFF	TGTGCCAGCAGTTCCCGGACTAGCGGTGGGAATGAGCAGTTCTTC
.	.	TRBV10-3	TRBJ2-3	CAISESLGAVDTQYF	TGTGCCATCAGTGAGTCGTTGGGGGCCGTAGATACGCAGTATTTT
.	.	TRBV9	TRBJ1-2	CASSVTTGYGYTF	TGTGCCAGCAGCGTGACAACGGGCTATGGCTACACCTTC